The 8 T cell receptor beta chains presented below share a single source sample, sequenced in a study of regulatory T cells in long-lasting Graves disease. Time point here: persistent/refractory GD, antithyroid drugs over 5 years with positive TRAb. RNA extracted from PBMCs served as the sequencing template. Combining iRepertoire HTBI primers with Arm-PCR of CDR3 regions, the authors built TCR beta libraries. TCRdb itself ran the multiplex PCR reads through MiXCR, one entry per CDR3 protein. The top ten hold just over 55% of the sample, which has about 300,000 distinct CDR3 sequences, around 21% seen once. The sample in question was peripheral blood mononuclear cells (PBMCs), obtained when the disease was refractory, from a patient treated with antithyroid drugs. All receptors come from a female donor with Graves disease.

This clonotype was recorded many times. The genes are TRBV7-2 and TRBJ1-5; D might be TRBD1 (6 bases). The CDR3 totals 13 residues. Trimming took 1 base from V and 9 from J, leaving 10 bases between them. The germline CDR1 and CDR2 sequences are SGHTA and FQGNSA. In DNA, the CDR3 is TGTGCCAGCAGCTTAGATCGCAGGGGGCCCCAGCATTTT. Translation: CASSLDRRGPQHF.

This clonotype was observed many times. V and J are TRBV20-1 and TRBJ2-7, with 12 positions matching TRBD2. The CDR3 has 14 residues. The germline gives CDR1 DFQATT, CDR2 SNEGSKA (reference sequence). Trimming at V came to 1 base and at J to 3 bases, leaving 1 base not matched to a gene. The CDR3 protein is CSARGLAGDYEQYF. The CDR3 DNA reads TGCAGTGCTAGAGGACTAGCGGGAGACTACGAGCAGTACTTC.

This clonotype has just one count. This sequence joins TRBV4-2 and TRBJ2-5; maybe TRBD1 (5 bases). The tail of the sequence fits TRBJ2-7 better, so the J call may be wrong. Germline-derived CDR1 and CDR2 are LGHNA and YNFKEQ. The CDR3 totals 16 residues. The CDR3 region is CASSQEQETTYYEQYF. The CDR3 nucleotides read TGTGCCAGCAGCCAAGAACAGGAAACAACCTACTACGAGCAGTACTTC.

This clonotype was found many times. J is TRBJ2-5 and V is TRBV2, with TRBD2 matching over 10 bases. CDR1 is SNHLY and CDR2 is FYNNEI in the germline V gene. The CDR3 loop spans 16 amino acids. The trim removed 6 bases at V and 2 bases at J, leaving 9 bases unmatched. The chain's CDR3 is CASSGPAGGPQETQYF. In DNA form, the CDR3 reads TGTGCCAGCAGCGGCCCAGCGGGAGGGCCTCAAGAGACCCAGTACTTC. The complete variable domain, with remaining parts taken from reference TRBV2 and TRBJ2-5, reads EPEVTQTPSHQVTQMGQEVILRCVPISNHLYFYWYRQILGQKVEFLVSFYNNEISEKSEIFDDQFSVERPDGSNFTLKIRSTKLEDSAMYFCASSGPAGGPQETQYFGPGTRLLVL.

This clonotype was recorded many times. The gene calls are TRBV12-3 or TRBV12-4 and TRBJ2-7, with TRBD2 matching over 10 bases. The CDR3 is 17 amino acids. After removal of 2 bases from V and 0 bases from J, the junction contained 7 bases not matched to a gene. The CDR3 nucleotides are TGTGCCAGCAGTTTATCGGGGACTAGCGAAAACTCCTACGAGCAGTACTTC. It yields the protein CASSLSGTSENSYEQYF.

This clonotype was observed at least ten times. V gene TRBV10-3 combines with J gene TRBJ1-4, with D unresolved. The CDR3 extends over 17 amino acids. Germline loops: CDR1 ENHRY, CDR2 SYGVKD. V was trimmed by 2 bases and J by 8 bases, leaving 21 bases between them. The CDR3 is CAISETLTEDIGEKLFF. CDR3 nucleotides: TGTGCCATCAGTGAGACACTGACGGAGGATATTGGAGAAAAACTGTTTTTT.

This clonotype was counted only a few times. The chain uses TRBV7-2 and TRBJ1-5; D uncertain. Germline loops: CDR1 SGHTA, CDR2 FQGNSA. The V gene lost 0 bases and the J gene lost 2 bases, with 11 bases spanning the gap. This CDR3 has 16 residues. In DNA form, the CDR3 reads TGTGCCAGCAGCTTAGCGCCGGGAGACGGCAATCAGCCCCAGCATTTT. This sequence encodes CASSLAPGDGNQPQHF.

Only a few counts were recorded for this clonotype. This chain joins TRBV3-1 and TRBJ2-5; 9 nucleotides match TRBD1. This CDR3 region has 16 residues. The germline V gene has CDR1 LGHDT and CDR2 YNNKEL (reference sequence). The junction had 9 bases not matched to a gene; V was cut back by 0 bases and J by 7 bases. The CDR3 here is CASSQELGTGIGTQYF. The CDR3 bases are TGTGCCAGCAGCCAAGAGTTGGGGACAGGGATTGGGACCCAGTACTTC.